The 2 T cell receptor beta chains below come from one sample, sequenced in a study of CD4+ T cells in melanoma. Repertoires were generated with immunoSEQ multiplex PCR, while TCRdb's copy carries only in-frame clones and drops some. The sample contains 18,000 or so clones, 80% to 90% of which appear only once. Sequencing was carried out using cells from a culture (not recorded whether cultured in vitro). Receptor source: a human donor with melanoma.

V and J are TRBV30 and TRBJ1-2, with 9 bases that match TRBD1. The CDR3 loop spans 12 amino acids. The germline CDR1 and CDR2 sequences are GTSNPN and SVGIG (reference sequence). V shed 3 bases, J shed 7 bases, and the junction held 3 bases outside the gene matches. The CDR3 nucleotides read TGTGCCTGGAGGCGGACAGGGGTTGGCTACACCTTC. This gives the protein CAWRRTGVGYTF.

V usage is TRBV4-2 and J usage is TRBJ1-4; D is undetermined. Germline CDR1 reads LGHNA; CDR2 reads YNFKEQ. V lost 1 base and J 10 bases, leaving 19 bases between the germline ends. The CDR3 contains 16 residues. CDR3 residues: CASSQALYSSMGKLFF. DNA of the CDR3: TGTGCCAGCAGCCAAGCCTTGTATTCTAGTATGGGAAAACTGTTTTTT.